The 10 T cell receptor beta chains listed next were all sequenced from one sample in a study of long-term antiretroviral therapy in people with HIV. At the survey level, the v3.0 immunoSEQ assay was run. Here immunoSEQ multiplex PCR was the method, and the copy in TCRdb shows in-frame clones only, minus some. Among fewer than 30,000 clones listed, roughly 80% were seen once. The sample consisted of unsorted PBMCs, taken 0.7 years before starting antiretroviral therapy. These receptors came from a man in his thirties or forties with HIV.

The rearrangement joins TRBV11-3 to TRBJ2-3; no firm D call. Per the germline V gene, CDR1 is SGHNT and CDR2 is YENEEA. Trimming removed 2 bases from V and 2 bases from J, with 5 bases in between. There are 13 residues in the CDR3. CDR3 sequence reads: CASSLYLTDTQYF. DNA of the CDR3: TGTGCCAGCAGCTTATACCTCACAGATACGCAGTATTTT.

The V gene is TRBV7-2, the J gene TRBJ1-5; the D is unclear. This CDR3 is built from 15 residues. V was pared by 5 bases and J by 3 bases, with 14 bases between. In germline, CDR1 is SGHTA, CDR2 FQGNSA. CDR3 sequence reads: CASSPNRGDNQPQHF. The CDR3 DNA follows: TGTGCCAGCAGCCCTAATCGGGGTGACAATCAGCCCCAGCATTTT.

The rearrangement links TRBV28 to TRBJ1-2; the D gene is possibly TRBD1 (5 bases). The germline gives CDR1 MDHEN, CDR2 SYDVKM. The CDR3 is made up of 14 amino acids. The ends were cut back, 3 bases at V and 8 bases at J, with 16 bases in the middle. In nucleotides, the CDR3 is TGTGCCAGCAGTTTTCGCCATTCAGGGTTCGGCTACACCTTC. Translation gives CASSFRHSGFGYTF.

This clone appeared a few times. CDR3 residues: CASYSGGALEQYF. The CDR3 DNA reads as TGTGCCAGCTATAGCGGGGGTGCACTCGAGCAGTACTTC. V gene TRBV2 combines with J gene TRBJ2-7; 9 bases match TRBD2. Germline trimming cut 8 bases from V and 6 bases from J; bases unmatched to any gene: 8. The CDR3 sequence is 13 residues long. Germline V gives CDR1 SNHLY, CDR2 FYNNEI.

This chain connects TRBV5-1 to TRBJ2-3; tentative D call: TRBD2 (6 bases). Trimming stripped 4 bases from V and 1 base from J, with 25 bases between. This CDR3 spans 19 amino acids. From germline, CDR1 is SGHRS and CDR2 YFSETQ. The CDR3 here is CASSLTSIVGTFRTDTQYF. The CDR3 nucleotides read TGCGCCAGCAGCCTTACTAGCATTGTCGGCACCTTTCGCACAGATACGCAGTATTTT. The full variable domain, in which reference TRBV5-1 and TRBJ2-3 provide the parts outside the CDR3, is KAGVTQTPRYLIKTRGQQVTLSCSPISGHRSVSWYQQTPGQGLQFLFEYFSETQRNKGNFPGRFSGRQFSNSRSEMNVSTLELGDSALYLCASSLTSIVGTFRTDTQYFGPGTRLTVL.

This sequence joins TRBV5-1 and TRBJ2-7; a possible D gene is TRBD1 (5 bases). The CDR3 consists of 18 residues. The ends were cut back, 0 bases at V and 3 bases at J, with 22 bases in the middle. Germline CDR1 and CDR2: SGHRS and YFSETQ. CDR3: CASSLGGGRVGNGYEQYF. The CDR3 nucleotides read TGCGCCAGCAGCTTGGGCGGTGGCAGGGTGGGGAATGGCTACGAGCAGTACTTC.

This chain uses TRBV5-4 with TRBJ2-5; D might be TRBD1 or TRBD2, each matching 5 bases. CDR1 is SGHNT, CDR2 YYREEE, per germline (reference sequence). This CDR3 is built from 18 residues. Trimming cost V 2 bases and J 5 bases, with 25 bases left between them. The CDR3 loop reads CASSLPPGEWDGGETQYF. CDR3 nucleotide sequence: TGTGCCAGCAGCTTACCACCAGGCGAGTGGGACGGTGGGGAGACCCAGTACTTC.

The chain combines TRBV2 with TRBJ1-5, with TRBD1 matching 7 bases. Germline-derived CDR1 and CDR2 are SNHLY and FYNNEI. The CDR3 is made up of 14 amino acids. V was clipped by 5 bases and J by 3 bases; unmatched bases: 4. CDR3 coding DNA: TGTGCCAGCAGTCTTGGACAGGTCAATCAGCCCCAGCATTTT. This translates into CASSLGQVNQPQHF.

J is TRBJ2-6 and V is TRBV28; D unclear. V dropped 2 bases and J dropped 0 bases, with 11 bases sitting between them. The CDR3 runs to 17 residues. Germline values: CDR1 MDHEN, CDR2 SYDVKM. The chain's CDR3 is CASSLSGRVSGANVLTF. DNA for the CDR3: TGTGCCAGCAGTTTAAGTGGGCGCGTCTCTGGGGCCAACGTCCTGACTTTC.

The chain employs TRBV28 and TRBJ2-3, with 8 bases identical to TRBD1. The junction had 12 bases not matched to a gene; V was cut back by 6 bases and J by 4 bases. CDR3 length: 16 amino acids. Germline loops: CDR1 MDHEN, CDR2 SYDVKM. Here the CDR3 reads CASSKPLRGQSDTQYF. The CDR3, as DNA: TGTGCCAGCAGCAAACCCCTCAGGGGGCAGTCAGATACGCAGTATTTT.